What follows are 20 T cell receptor beta chains derived from one specimen sequenced in a study of CD8 T cells in ankylosing spondylitis. Their antigens remain unidentified. General study results and limits: A motif of fewer than ten highly homologous TCR beta variants was seen as apparently characteristic of ankylosing spondylitis blood.

TCRdb re-analysed the 5' RACE reads in MiXCR, keeping a single row per CDR3 protein. The profile shows roughly 400,000 distinct CDR3 sequences, approximately 20% of them singletons. The sequencing input was blood, either unsorted or a sorted T cell fraction (not recorded which). Receptor source: a male donor with ankylosing spondylitis.

V gene TRBV6-5 combines with J gene TRBJ2-3; D is unclear. Germline V gene data show CDR1 as MNHEY and CDR2 as SVGAGI. The length of the CDR3 is 14 residues. The V end lost 0 bases, the J end lost 5 bases, and 9 bases lay between the germline ends. CDR3 sequence (DNA): TGTGCCAGCAGTTACTCCCTTCGTGGAGATACGCAGTATTTT. Its translation: CASSYSLRGDTQYF.

This rearrangement joins TRBV20-1 to TRBJ2-3; 7 positions match TRBD1. The V gene's germline CDR1 is DFQATT and CDR2 SNEGSKA (reference sequence). The V and J ends lost 3 bases and 0 bases, in that order; junction bases with no gene match: 6. The CDR3 runs to 15 residues. DNA for the CDR3: TGCAGTGCTAGCAAGGGACAGATTAGCACAGATACGCAGTATTTT. As protein: CSASKGQISTDTQYF.

This clonotype has a handful of counts. The chain employs TRBV7-9 and TRBJ1-1; D remains unclear. Germline V CDR1 and CDR2: SEHNR, FQNEAQ (reference sequence). V was trimmed by 1 base and J by 1 base, leaving 10 bases between them. CDR3 length: 15 residues. CDR3 nucleotides: TGTGCCAGCAGCTTAGATATTGCAGCGAACACTGAAGCTTTCTTT. It codes for CASSLDIAANTEAFF.

This clonotype was seen a few times. The rearrangement links TRBV5-4 to TRBJ2-3, with TRBD2 matching over 11 bases. Germline values: CDR1 SGHNT, CDR2 YYREEE (reference sequence). The CDR3 totals 16 residues. Losses at the gene ends were 3 bases for V and 5 bases for J; bases not matched to a gene: 8. CDR3 amino acids: CASSSELAGAVDTQYF. The DNA for the CDR3 is TGTGCCAGCAGCTCCGAACTAGCGGGAGCGGTAGATACGCAGTATTTT.

The sample holds a few counts of this clonotype. The gene calls are TRBV5-1 and TRBJ1-2, with D perhaps matching TRBD1 (6 bases). Between the trimmed V and J ends, which lost 0 bases and 4 bases, there was a span of 16 bases. This CDR3 comprises 16 residues. The germline V gene has CDR1 SGHRS and CDR2 YFSETQ. The chain's CDR3 is CASSLDRVQYGYGYTF. CDR3 sequence (DNA): TGCGCCAGCAGCTTGGACAGGGTACAGTATGGCTATGGCTACACCTTC.

This chain connects TRBV20-1 to TRBJ2-1; TRBD2 matches at 10 bases. The V gene's germline CDR1 is DFQATT and CDR2 SNEGSKA (reference sequence). The ends lost 1 base at V and 10 bases at J; junction bases unmatched: 10. This CDR3 has 15 residues. CDR3 loop: CSARVPSGGSREQFF. Written as DNA, the CDR3 is TGCAGTGCTAGAGTTCCTAGCGGGGGTTCTAGGGAGCAGTTCTTC.

This rearrangement joins TRBV7-9 to TRBJ1-4, with D uncertain. V was trimmed by 5 bases and J by 7 bases, leaving 8 bases between them. The CDR3 contains 12 residues. Germline V gene lookup returns CDR1 SEHNR and CDR2 FQNEAQ (reference sequence). The CDR3 DNA reads TGTGCCAGCAGCGCCTCGGGTGAAAAACTGTTTTTT. This encodes CASSASGEKLFF.

The chain employs TRBV12-3 or TRBV12-4 and TRBJ2-2; no clear D gene. V dropped 7 bases and J dropped 1 base, with 10 bases sitting between them. The CDR3 is 14 residues long. For the CDR3, the DNA is TGTGCCAGCACTCCGCGGCTGAACACCGGGGAGCTGTTTTTT. It specifies CASTPRLNTGELFF.

This clonotype has a count of ten or more. This rearrangement joins TRBV18 to TRBJ1-1; 9 nucleotides agree with TRBD1. Germline V gene lookup returns CDR1 KGHSH and CDR2 LQKENI. The CDR3 contains 14 residues. Losses at the gene ends were 3 bases for V and 5 bases for J; bases not matched to a gene: 4. The CDR3 reads CASSPGQGGTEAFF. In DNA form, the CDR3 reads TGTGCCAGCTCACCGGGACAGGGTGGAACTGAAGCTTTCTTT.

The rearrangement joins TRBV5-1 to TRBJ1-1; D is possibly TRBD1 (5 bases). Germline CDR1 is SGHRS and CDR2 is YFSETQ. This CDR3 is 15 amino acids long. V lost 4 bases, J lost 1 base, and 14 bases lay in between. The CDR3 sequence is CASSRSGTANTEAFF. The CDR3 DNA reads as TGCGCCAGCAGCCGGTCCGGGACGGCGAACACTGAAGCTTTCTTT.

This clonotype has at least ten counts. The V and J genes are TRBV29-1 and TRBJ2-1; TRBD2 aligns across 13 bases. The CDR3 has 17 amino acids. Trimming cost V 6 bases and J 4 bases; bases outside gene matches: 12. Germline V gene lookup returns CDR1 SQVTM and CDR2 ANQGSEA. The CDR3 reads CSVTDRGLAGHYNEQFF. Written as DNA, the CDR3 is TGCAGCGTGACGGACAGGGGACTAGCGGGACATTACAATGAGCAGTTCTTC.

The CDR3 DNA is TGTGCCAGCAGGCTTAGACCTAGCTCCTACAATGAGCAGTTCTTC. This codes for CASRLRPSSYNEQFF. V usage is TRBV2 and J usage is TRBJ2-1; D is unclear. This CDR3 region has 15 residues. The germline V gene encodes CDR1 SNHLY and CDR2 FYNNEI. Trimming left V 6 bases short and J 0 bases short, with 12 bases between.

This chain joins TRBV6-4 and TRBJ1-6, with D maybe TRBD1 (5 bases). Germline V gene sequence: CDR1 MRHNA, CDR2 SNTAGT. Deletions cut 0 bases from V and 9 bases from J, with 12 bases between. The CDR3 is made up of 15 amino acids. CDR3 nucleotides: TGTGCCAGCAGTGACTCGATCGGGACGGGTTCACCCCTCCACTTT. Translated, it gives CASSDSIGTGSPLHF.

The gene calls are TRBV20-1 and TRBJ2-2, with D possibly TRBD1 on 5 matching bases. The CDR3 spans 13 residues. Germline loops: CDR1 DFQATT, CDR2 SNEGSKA (reference sequence). Deletions cut 6 bases from V and 2 bases from J, with 10 bases between. The CDR3 DNA reads as TGCAGTGCCCTGGACACAAACACCGGGGAGCTGTTTTTT. Its protein is CSALDTNTGELFF.

This clonotype came up a few times. V usage is TRBV7-9 and J usage is TRBJ1-2; TRBD1 is a possible D gene (5 bases). The ends were cut back, 2 bases at V and 4 bases at J, with 17 bases in the middle. Germline V gene data show CDR1 as SEHNR and CDR2 as FQNEAQ (reference sequence). CDR3 size: 16 residues. The CDR3 region has the DNA TGTGCCAGCAGCTTACCTCGGACAAGGATTCTCTATGGCTACACCTTC. This sequence encodes CASSLPRTRILYGYTF.

The table lists this clonotype with a few counts. This chain links TRBV4-1 with TRBJ2-4; D perhaps matches TRBD2 (5 bases). V lost 3 bases and J 7 bases, leaving 16 bases between the germline ends. Germline V gene lookup returns CDR1 MGHRA and CDR2 YSYEKL. The CDR3 totals 15 residues. The DNA of the CDR3 is TGCGCCAGCAGCCAGGTGGGTCTACCGGGGAACATTCAGTACTTC. It is translated as CASSQVGLPGNIQYF.

The chain recombines TRBV7-2 with TRBJ2-2; tentative D call: TRBD1 (6 bases). This CDR3 has 16 amino acids. Germline V gene sequence: CDR1 SGHTA, CDR2 FQGNSA. Trimming pared 5 bases from V and 0 bases from J, leaving 13 bases between. CDR3 in amino acids: CASSPNRDPNTGELFF. In DNA, the CDR3 is TGTGCCAGCAGCCCGAACAGGGACCCGAACACCGGGGAGCTGTTTTTT.

V is TRBV7-9 and J is TRBJ1-1, with D perhaps TRBD1 (6 bases). The germline V gene encodes CDR1 SEHNR and CDR2 FQNEAQ (reference sequence). The CDR3 is 15 residues long. V gave up 5 bases and J gave up 5 bases, with 18 bases separating them. Here the CDR3 DNA reads TGTGCCAGCAGCCTCCAGGGGACTGCGGAAACTGAAGCTTTCTTT. Protein product: CASSLQGTAETEAFF.

This clonotype turned up a few times. J is TRBJ2-3 and V is TRBV7-2; D perhaps matches TRBD2 (5 bases). CDR3 size: 15 residues. V gave up 4 bases and J gave up 0 bases, with 11 bases separating them. The V gene's germline CDR1 is SGHTA and CDR2 FQGNSA. CDR3 bases: TGTGCCAGCAGCTCCAAGCGGAGTAGCACAGATACGCAGTATTTT. This translates into CASSSKRSSTDTQYF.

The J gene is TRBJ2-1, the V gene TRBV27; D not certain. The CDR3 is 15 residues long. V lost 5 bases to trimming and J lost 6 bases, with 17 bases between them. Germline values: CDR1 MNHEY, CDR2 SMNVEV (reference sequence). CDR3 amino acids: CASSPRVGGGNEQFF. As DNA, the CDR3 is TGTGCCAGCAGTCCCCGGGTCGGTGGTGGCAATGAGCAGTTCTTC.